The following is a T cell receptor (beta chain) sequence with its context. Germline V gives CDR1 LNHNV, CDR2 YYDKDF (reference sequence). Trimming pared 1 base from V and 4 bases from J, leaving 14 bases between. This CDR3 is built from 16 residues. Noted time point: pretreatment peripheral blood. Sample numbers ranged from 1 to 8 per patient, encompassing pretreatment and on-treatment collections. This specimen belongs to a study of PD-L1 blockade in urothelial cancer. Study overall: Of prior chemotherapy regimens, patients had received between 0 and 3.

Method: immunoSEQ multiplex PCR; TCRdb's copy keeps in-frame clones and lacks some. There are 80,000 to 90,000 clones in the sample; over 75% occur only once, and over 13% lies in the top ten. This TCR was recovered from a man aged 55 to 70 with urothelial cancer. The gene calls are TRBV15 and TRBJ2-1; D possibly corresponds to TRBD1 (5 bases). The input for sequencing was PBMCs, taken around atezolizumab (anti-PD-L1) treatment. The CDR3 coding sequence is TGTGCCACCAGCAGAGGCCCCCCGACAGATTACAATGAGCAGTTCTTC. This codes for CATSRGPPTDYNEQFF.